These 25 T cell receptor beta chains share one sample of origin, sequenced in a study of OX40 agonist ivuxolimab in advanced cancers. Assay used: immunoSEQ multiplex PCR; TCRdb lists only in-frame clones, some missing. The profile shows about 96,000 clones, around 80% of them singletons. Sequences were derived from CD4+ or CD8+ T cells sorted from blood, sampled in a trial of the OX40 agonist ivuxolimab. These receptors were obtained from an adult with an advanced solid tumor such as melanoma, head and neck, liver or kidney cancer.

This clone was counted between two and nine times. The chain combines TRBV2 with TRBJ1-5; TRBD1 is a possible D gene (6 bases). Per germline, CDR1 SNHLY and CDR2 FYNNEI. This CDR3 comprises 15 residues. V was cut by 1 base and J by 6 bases, with 13 bases left in between. CDR3 loop: CASSEVGHRAQPQHF. CDR3 coding DNA: TGTGCCAGCAGTGAAGTAGGTCACAGGGCTCAGCCCCAGCATTTT.

This clone turned up a few times. The chain carries TRBV4-2 and TRBJ1-4; TRBD1 matches 7 bases. The germline V gene has CDR1 LGHNA and CDR2 YNFKEQ. Trimming removed 0 bases from V and 0 bases from J; junction bases left unmatched: 16. This CDR3 has 21 amino acids. The CDR3 DNA is TGTGCCAGCAGCCAAGATCCCCAAATCAAGGGACAGACTACAACTAATGAAAAACTGTTTTTT. It translates to CASSQDPQIKGQTTTNEKLFF.

This chain connects TRBV7-2 to TRBJ2-3; 8 bases map to TRBD1. CDR1 SGHTA and CDR2 FQGNSA come from the germline V gene. Trimming cost V 5 bases and J 1 base; bases outside gene matches: 14. The CDR3 has 18 residues. This chain's CDR3 is CASSVGSDRGRGTDTQYF. In DNA form, the CDR3 reads TGTGCCAGCAGCGTAGGAAGTGACAGGGGCCGAGGCACAGATACGCAGTATTTT.

The rearrangement joins TRBV21-1 to TRBJ1-1; the D call in the table, TRBD1, was not verified against the DNA. TRBV21-1 is tagged as a pseudogene. There are 18 residues in the CDR3. CDR3 DNA sequence: TGTGCCAGCAGCGAAGGAAGAAGATGGGACAGGGTATACACTGAAGCTTTCTTT. Translating gives CASSEGRRWDRVYTEAFF.

CDR3 bases: TGTGCCAGCAGCCTGGGACCCGGAAATTCACCCCTCCACTTT. Its translation: CASSLGPGNSPLHF. This chain uses TRBV27 with TRBJ1-6; TRBD1 is a possible D gene (5 bases). The length of the CDR3 is 14 residues. From germline, CDR1 is MNHEY and CDR2 SMNVEV (reference sequence). V was clipped by 6 bases and J by 7 bases, with 13 bases between them.

This chain joins TRBV11-2 and TRBJ2-7, with 9 bases aligning to TRBD1. V gave up 5 bases and J gave up 5 bases; unmatched junction bases: 7. This CDR3 contains 14 residues. CDR1 and CDR2 (germline): SGHAT, FQNNGV. CDR3 protein: CASSPRQGGHEQYF. The CDR3 DNA is TGTGCCAGCAGCCCGAGACAGGGGGGTCACGAGCAGTACTTC.

This clone was detected only once. The chain employs TRBV4-1 and TRBJ2-4; D is perhaps TRBD2 (6 bases). Per the germline V gene, CDR1 is MGHRA and CDR2 is YSYEKL. The length of the CDR3 is 16 residues. V dropped 0 bases and J dropped 1 base, with 10 bases sitting between them. The CDR3 region is CASSQEVAAAKNIQYF. The DNA of the CDR3 is TGCGCCAGCAGCCAAGAAGTAGCGGCCGCCAAAAACATTCAGTACTTC.

The chain recombines TRBV29-1 with TRBJ2-7; no clear D gene. The ends were cut back, 5 bases at V and 0 bases at J, with 14 bases in the middle. This CDR3 is built from 14 residues. CDR1 SQVTM and CDR2 ANQGSEA come from the germline V gene. The CDR3 sequence: CSVRLFPSSYEQYF. The DNA for the CDR3 is TGCAGCGTTCGGCTGTTCCCAAGCTCCTACGAGCAGTACTTC.

V and J are TRBV6-5 and TRBJ2-3; TRBD2 agrees at 9 bases. CDR1 and CDR2 (germline): MNHEY, SVGAGI. There are 15 residues in the CDR3. Unmatched junction bases numbered 5, after V lost 2 bases and J lost 5 bases. CDR3 coding DNA: TGTGCCAGCAGTTACGTGGTAGCGGGAGTAGATACGCAGTATTTT. It codes for CASSYVVAGVDTQYF.

The chain combines TRBV15 with TRBJ2-7, with a weak D call TRBD1 (6 bases). With 1 base removed from V and 2 bases from J, the gap between germline ends came to 12 bases. Germline V lookup: CDR1 LNHNV, CDR2 YYDKDF (reference sequence). This CDR3 is built from 15 residues. CDR3 nucleotide sequence: TGTGCCACCAGCAGAGCTCTTGGGGGCACCTACGAGCAGTACTTC. Its protein product is CATSRALGGTYEQYF.

The V and J genes are TRBV9 and TRBJ2-1; the match to TRBD2 covers 9 bases. The CDR3 runs to 14 residues. J was trimmed by 8 bases and V by 4 bases; bases with no gene match: 7. The germline V gene has CDR1 SGDLS and CDR2 YYNGEE. The CDR3 DNA follows: TGTGCCAGCAGCCAACTAGCGGGCTCTGATGAGCAGTTCTTC. Translation gives CASSQLAGSDEQFF.

V usage is TRBV4-2 and J usage is TRBJ2-7, with D maybe TRBD2 (6 bases). Per germline, CDR1 LGHNA and CDR2 YNFKEQ. CDR3 size: 11 residues. With 8 bases removed from V and 7 bases from J, the gap between germline ends came to 12 bases. The CDR3 spells CASSTGVEQYF. CDR3 nucleotide sequence: TGTGCCAGCTCCACGGGGGTAGAGCAGTACTTC.

This sequence joins TRBV5-8 and TRBJ2-7; D is ambiguous. Germline V lookup: CDR1 SGHTS, CDR2 YDEGEE. The CDR3 has 14 amino acids. V dropped 0 bases and J dropped 2 bases, with 9 bases sitting between them. This CDR3 reads CASSLENSPYEQYF. The CDR3 DNA is TGTGCCAGCAGCTTGGAAAACAGCCCCTACGAGCAGTACTTC.

The chain recombines TRBV2 with TRBJ2-2; D is possibly TRBD1 (6 bases). Trimming cost V 5 bases and J 5 bases, with 12 bases left between them. The CDR3 runs to 14 residues. Germline CDR1 and CDR2: SNHLY and FYNNEI. CDR3 sequence: CASSLLQGTGELFF. The CDR3 DNA sequence: TGTGCCAGCAGTCTCTTACAGGGAACCGGGGAGCTGTTTTTT.

The chain has TRBV15 and TRBJ1-2; possible D gene TRBD1, 5 bases. This CDR3 comprises 15 residues. V lost 0 bases, J lost 0 bases, and 8 bases lay in between. The germline V gene encodes CDR1 LNHNV and CDR2 YYDKDF (reference sequence). The CDR3 region has the DNA TGTGCCACCAGCAGAGATCAGGGTTCTAACTATGGCTACACCTTC. It codes for CATSRDQGSNYGYTF.

The chain joins TRBV7-9 to TRBJ2-2; 9 bases map to TRBD2. Germline CDR1 reads SEHNR; CDR2 reads FQNEAQ (reference sequence). The junction had 7 bases not matched to a gene; V was cut back by 0 bases and J by 8 bases. CDR3 length: 16 residues. CDR3 sequence (DNA): TGTGCCAGCAGCTTAGCCAAGGGGACTAGCCCGGGGGAGCTGTTTTTT. Its translation is CASSLAKGTSPGELFF.

The chain employs TRBV10-1 and TRBJ2-1; no reliable D call. Germline-derived CDR1 and CDR2 are WNHNN and SYGVQD (reference sequence). The CDR3 is made up of 14 amino acids. Trimming took 7 bases from V and 7 from J, leaving 17 bases between them. For the CDR3, the DNA is TGCGCCAGCACCGCGGACCTTAGCAGGAATGAGCAGTTCTTC. It specifies CASTADLSRNEQFF.

Turning to this clone: Other nucleotide sequences in the sample specify the same CDR3. V gene TRBV19 combines with J gene TRBJ1-5; D ambiguous. The V gene lost 0 bases and the J gene lost 5 bases, with 2 bases spanning the gap. CDR3 length equals 12 residues. Germline V gene sequence: CDR1 LNHDA, CDR2 SQIVND (reference sequence). CDR3 bases: TGTGCCAGTAGTATAGAAGATCAGCCCCAGCATTTT. Its translation: CASSIEDQPQHF.

The V and J genes are TRBV5-1 and TRBJ2-3; possibly TRBD2 for D (6 bases). Trimming shortened V by 4 bases and J by 2 bases, and 11 bases separated the two germline ends. Germline CDR1 reads SGHRS; CDR2 reads YFSETQ. CDR3 length: 14 residues. The CDR3 here is CASSDGTLTDTQYF. Written as DNA, the CDR3 is TGCGCCAGCAGCGACGGGACTCTCACAGATACGCAGTATTTT.

The chain links TRBV6-5 to TRBJ2-7; D is uncertain. The V end lost 0 bases, the J end lost 1 base, and 10 bases lay between the germline ends. The CDR3 consists of 15 residues. Germline assignment: CDR1 MNHEY and CDR2 SVGAGI. Here the CDR3 reads CASSYSDLGSYEQYF. The CDR3 DNA reads as TGTGCCAGCAGTTACTCCGATCTGGGGTCCTACGAGCAGTACTTC.

V is TRBV10-3 and J is TRBJ1-2, with D possibly TRBD1 on 5 matching bases. The CDR3 sequence is 17 residues long. Trimming removed 0 bases at V and 2 bases at J, with 16 bases between. The germline V gene has CDR1 ENHRY and CDR2 SYGVKD. CDR3 amino acids: CAISESGLAGRNYGYTF. The CDR3 DNA reads as TGTGCCATCAGTGAGTCGGGGTTGGCAGGGAGAAACTATGGCTACACCTTC.

The sample holds a few counts of this clone. The chain has TRBV9 and TRBJ1-2; no clear D. The CDR3 loop spans 11 amino acids. Trimming took off 3 bases at V and 8 bases at J, with 8 bases between the two ends. The germline V gene encodes CDR1 SGDLS and CDR2 YYNGEE. CDR3 residues: CASSAYGGYTF. The CDR3 nucleotides are TGTGCCAGCAGCGCGTATGGAGGCTACACCTTC.

This rearrangement joins TRBV9 to TRBJ1-5; 7 nucleotides align to TRBD1. CDR1 is SGDLS, CDR2 YYNGEE, per germline. This CDR3 has 13 residues. V trimming: 6 bases; J trimming: 3 bases; junction bases outside the gene matches: 3. CDR3 bases: TGTGCCAGCAATACAGGGGACAATCAGCCCCAGCATTTT. It codes for CASNTGDNQPQHF.

In its sample, this clone was seen once. The rearrangement joins TRBV19 to TRBJ2-7; tentative D call: TRBD1 (6 bases). The V gene's germline CDR1 is LNHDA and CDR2 SQIVND (reference sequence). V was shortened by 4 bases and J by 3 bases, with 13 bases between the two germline ends. The CDR3 is 14 amino acids. For the CDR3, the DNA is TGTGCCAGTAGTAGGACAGTTGACTACTACGAGCAGTACTTC. This encodes CASSRTVDYYEQYF.

V usage is TRBV6-1 and J usage is TRBJ1-1, with 9 bases that match TRBD1. Germline loops: CDR1 MNHNS, CDR2 SASEGT. Trimming cost V 7 bases and J 8 bases; bases outside gene matches: 8. CDR3 length: 13 residues. CDR3: CASTRDRALEAFF. The CDR3 DNA reads TGTGCCAGCACCCGGGACAGGGCCCTAGAAGCTTTCTTT.